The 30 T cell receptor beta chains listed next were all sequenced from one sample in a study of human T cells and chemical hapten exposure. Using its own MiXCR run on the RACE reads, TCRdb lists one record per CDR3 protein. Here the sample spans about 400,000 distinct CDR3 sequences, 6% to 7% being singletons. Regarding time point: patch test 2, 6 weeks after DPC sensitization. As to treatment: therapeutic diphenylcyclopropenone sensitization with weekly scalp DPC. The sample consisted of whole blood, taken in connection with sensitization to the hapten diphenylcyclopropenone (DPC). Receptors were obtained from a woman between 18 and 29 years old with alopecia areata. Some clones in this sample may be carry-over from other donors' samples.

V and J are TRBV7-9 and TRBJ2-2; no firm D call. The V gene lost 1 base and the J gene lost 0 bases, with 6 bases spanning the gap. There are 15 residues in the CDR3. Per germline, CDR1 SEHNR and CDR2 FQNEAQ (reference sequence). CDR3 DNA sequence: TGTGCCAGCAGCTTAGAGGGAACGAACACCGGGGAGCTGTTTTTT. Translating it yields CASSLEGTNTGELFF.

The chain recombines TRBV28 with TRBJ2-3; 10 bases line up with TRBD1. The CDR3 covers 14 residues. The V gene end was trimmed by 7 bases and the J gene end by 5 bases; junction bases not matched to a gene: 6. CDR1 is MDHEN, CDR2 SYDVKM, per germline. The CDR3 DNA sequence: TGTGCCAGCACCCCGACAGGGGGCAGAGATACGCAGTATTTT. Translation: CASTPTGGRDTQYF.

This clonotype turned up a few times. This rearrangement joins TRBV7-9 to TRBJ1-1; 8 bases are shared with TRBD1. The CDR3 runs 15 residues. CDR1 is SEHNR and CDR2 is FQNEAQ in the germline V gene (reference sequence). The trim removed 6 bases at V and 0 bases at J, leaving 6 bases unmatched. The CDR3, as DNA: TGTGCCAGCAGAAATTCAGGGGGCCTGAACACTGAAGCTTTCTTT. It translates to CASRNSGGLNTEAFF.

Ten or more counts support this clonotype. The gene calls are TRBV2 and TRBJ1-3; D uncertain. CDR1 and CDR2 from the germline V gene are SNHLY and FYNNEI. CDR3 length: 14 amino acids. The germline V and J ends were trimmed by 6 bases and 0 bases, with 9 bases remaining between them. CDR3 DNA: TGTGCCAGCAGCCTAGATTTCTCTGGAAACACCATATATTTT. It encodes CASSLDFSGNTIYF.

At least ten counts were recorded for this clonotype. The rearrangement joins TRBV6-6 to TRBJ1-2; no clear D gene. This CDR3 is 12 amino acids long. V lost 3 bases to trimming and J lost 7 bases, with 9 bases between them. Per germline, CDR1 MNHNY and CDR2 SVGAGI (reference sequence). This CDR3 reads CASSYKDRGYTF. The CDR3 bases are TGTGCCAGCAGTTATAAGGATCGTGGCTACACCTTC.

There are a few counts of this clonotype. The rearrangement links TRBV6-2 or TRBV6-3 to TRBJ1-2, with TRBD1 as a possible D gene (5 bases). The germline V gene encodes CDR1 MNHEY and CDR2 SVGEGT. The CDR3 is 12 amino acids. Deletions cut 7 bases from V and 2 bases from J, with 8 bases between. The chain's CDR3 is CASTGPNYGYTF. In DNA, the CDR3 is TGTGCCAGCACGGGGCCCAACTATGGCTACACCTTC.

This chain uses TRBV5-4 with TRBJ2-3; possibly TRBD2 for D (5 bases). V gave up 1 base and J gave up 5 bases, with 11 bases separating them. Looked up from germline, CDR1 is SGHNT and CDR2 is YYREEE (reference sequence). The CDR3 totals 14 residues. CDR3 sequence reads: CASSLRLALDTQYF. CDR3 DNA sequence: TGTGCCAGCAGCTTGCGGCTAGCTCTAGATACGCAGTATTTT.

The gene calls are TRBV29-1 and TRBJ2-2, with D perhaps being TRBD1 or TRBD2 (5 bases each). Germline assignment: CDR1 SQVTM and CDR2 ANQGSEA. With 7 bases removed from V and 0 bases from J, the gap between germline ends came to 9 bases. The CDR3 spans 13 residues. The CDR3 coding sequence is TGCAGCGCTAGGGACCCGAACACCGGGGAGCTGTTTTTT. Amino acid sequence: CSARDPNTGELFF.

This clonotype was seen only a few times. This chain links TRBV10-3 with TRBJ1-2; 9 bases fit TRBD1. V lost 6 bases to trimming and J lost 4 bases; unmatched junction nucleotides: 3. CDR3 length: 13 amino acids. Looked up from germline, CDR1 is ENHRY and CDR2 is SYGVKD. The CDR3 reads CAISTGGSYGYTF. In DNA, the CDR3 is TGTGCCATCAGCACAGGGGGCAGCTATGGCTACACCTTC.

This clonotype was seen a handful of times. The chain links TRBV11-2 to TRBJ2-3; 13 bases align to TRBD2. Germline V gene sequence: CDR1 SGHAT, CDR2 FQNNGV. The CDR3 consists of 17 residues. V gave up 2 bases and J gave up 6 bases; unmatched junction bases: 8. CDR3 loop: CASSLRGLAGVRDTQYF. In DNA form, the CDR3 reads TGTGCCAGCAGCTTAAGAGGACTAGCGGGGGTCAGGGATACGCAGTATTTT.

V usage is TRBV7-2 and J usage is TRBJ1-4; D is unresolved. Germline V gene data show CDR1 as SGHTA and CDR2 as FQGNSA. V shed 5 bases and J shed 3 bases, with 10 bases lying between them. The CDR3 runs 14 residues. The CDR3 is CASSRAQPNEKLFF. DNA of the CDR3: TGTGCCAGCAGCCGGGCGCAGCCTAATGAAAAACTGTTTTTT.

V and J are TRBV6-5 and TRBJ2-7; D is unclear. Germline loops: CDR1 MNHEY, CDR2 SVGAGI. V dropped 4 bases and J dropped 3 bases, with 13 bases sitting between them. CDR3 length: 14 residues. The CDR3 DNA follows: TGTGCCAGCAGTTCCCCTGGTTGGGGCTACGAGCAGTACTTC. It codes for CASSSPGWGYEQYF.

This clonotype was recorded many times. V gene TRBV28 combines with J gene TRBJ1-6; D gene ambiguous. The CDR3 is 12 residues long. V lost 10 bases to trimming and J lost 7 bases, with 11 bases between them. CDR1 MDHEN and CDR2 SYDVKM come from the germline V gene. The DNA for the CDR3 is TGTGCCACCAGAGGTGGCAATTCACCCCTCCACTTT. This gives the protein CATRGGNSPLHF.

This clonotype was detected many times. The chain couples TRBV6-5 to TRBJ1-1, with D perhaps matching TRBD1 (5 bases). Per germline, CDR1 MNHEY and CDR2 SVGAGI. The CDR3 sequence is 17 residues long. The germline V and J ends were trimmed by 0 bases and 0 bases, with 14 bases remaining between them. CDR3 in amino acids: CASSYSRAGDMNTEAFF. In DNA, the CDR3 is TGTGCCAGCAGTTACTCGAGGGCGGGGGATATGAACACTGAAGCTTTCTTT.

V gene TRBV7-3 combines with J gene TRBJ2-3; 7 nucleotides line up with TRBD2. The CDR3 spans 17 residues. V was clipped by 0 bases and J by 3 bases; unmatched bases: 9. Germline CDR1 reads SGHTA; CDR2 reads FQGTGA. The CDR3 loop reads CASSLTVTGGGTDTQYF. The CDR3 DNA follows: TGTGCCAGCAGCTTAACGGTCACGGGGGGAGGGACAGATACGCAGTATTTT.

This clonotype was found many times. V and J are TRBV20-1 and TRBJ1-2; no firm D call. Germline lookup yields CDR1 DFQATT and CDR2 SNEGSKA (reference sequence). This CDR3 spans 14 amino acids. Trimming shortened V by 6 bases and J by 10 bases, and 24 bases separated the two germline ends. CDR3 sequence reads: CSATPKSSSISYTF. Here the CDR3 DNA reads TGCAGTGCGACGCCTAAAAGCTCCAGCATATCCTACACCTTC.

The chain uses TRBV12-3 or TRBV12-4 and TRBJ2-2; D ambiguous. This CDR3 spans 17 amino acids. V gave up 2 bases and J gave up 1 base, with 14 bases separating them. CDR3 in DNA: TGTGCCAGCAGTTTATGGTGGCCGGGTTTGAACACCGGGGAGCTGTTTTTT. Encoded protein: CASSLWWPGLNTGELFF.

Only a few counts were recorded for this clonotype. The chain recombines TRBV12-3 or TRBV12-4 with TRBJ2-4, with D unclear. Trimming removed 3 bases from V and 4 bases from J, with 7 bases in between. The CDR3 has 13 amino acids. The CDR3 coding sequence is TGTGCCAGCAGTTTTGAAGGGAAAAACATTCAGTACTTC. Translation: CASSFEGKNIQYF.

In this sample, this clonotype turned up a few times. CDR3 DNA: TGTGCCAGCAGCTTAACCCTACAGGGGAACGATGGCTACACCTTC. It is translated as CASSLTLQGNDGYTF. V and J are TRBV7-2 and TRBJ1-2; 7 bases are shared with TRBD1. The V segment lost 2 bases and the J segment 6 bases; nucleotides outside the gene matches: 9. There are 15 residues in the CDR3. The germline CDR1 and CDR2 sequences are SGHTA and FQGNSA.

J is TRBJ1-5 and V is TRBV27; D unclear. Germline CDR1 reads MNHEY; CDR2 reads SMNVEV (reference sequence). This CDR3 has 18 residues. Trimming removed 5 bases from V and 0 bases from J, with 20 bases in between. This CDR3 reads CASSPGRAPPYSNQPQHF. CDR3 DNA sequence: TGTGCCAGCAGTCCCGGTAGGGCCCCTCCATATAGCAATCAGCCCCAGCATTTT.

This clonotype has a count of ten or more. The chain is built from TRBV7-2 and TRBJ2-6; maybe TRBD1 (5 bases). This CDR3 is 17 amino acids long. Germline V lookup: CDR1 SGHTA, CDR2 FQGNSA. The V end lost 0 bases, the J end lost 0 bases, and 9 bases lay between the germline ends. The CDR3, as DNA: TGTGCCAGCAGCTTAGCGAGACAGCTCTCTGGGGCCAACGTCCTGACTTTC. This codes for CASSLARQLSGANVLTF.

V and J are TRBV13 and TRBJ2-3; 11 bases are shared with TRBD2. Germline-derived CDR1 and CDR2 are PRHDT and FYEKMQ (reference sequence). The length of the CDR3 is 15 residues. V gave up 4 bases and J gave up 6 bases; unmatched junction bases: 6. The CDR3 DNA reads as TGTGCCAGCAGCTATAGACTAGCGGGGTCGGATACGCAGTATTTT. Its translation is CASSYRLAGSDTQYF.

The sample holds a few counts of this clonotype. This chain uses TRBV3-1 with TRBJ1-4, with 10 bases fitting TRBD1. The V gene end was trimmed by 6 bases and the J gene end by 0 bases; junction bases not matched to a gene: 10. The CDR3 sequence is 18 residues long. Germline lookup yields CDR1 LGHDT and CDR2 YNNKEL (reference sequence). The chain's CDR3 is CASSSITGQGATNEKLFF. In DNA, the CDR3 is TGTGCCAGCAGTTCCATCACCGGACAGGGGGCAACTAATGAAAAACTGTTTTTT.

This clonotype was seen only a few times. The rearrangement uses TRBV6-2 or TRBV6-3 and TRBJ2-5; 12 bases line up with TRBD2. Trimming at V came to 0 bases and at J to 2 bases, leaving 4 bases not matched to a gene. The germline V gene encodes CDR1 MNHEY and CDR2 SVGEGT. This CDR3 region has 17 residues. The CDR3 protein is CASSYSPSGGGQETQYF. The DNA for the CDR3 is TGTGCCAGCAGTTACTCCCCTAGCGGGGGGGGACAAGAGACCCAGTACTTC.

The CDR3 spells CASQGDTQYF. Written as DNA, the CDR3 is TGTGCCAGCCAGGGGGATACGCAGTATTTT. The chain links TRBV12-3 or TRBV12-4 to TRBJ2-3; tentative D call: TRBD1 (6 bases). The CDR3 loop spans 10 amino acids. The V and J ends lost 8 bases and 6 bases respectively, with 6 bases between them.

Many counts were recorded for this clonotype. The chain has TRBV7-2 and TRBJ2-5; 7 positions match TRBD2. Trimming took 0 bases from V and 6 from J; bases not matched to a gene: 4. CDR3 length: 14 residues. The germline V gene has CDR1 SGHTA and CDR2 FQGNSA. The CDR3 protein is CASSLAGLVQTQYF. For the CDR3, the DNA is TGTGCCAGCAGCTTAGCAGGACTAGTACAGACCCAGTACTTC.

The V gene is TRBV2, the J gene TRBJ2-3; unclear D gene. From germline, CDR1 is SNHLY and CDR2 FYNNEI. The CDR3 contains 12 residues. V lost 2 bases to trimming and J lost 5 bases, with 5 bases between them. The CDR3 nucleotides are TGTGCCAGCAGTGAAAATCAAGATACGCAGTATTTT. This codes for CASSENQDTQYF.

The CDR3 nucleotides are TGTGCCAGCAGTTCCCATCTAGAGCAGTTCTTC. It codes for CASSSHLEQFF. This chain uses TRBV27 with TRBJ2-1, with D hard to call. In germline, CDR1 is MNHEY, CDR2 SMNVEV (reference sequence). CDR3 length: 11 amino acids. Trimming removed 4 bases at V and 10 bases at J, with 8 bases between.

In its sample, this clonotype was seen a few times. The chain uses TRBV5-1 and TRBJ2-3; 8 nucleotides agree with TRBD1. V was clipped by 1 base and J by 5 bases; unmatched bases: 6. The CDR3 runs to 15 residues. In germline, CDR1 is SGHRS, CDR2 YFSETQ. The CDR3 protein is CASSLTTGDGDTQYF. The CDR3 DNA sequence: TGCGCCAGCAGCTTGACGACAGGGGATGGAGATACGCAGTATTTT.

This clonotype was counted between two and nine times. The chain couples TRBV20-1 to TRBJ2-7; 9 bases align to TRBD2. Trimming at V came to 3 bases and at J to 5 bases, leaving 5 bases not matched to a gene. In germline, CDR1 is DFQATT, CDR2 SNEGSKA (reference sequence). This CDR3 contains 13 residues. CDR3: CSARQAGGHEQYF. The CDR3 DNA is TGCAGTGCTAGGCAAGCGGGGGGTCACGAGCAGTACTTC.